The 7 T cell receptor beta chains below all came from one sample that was sequenced in a study of cytomegalovirus exposure and HLA in healthy donors. PCR primers comprised 60 Vbeta and 13 Jbeta primers. Sequenced by immunoSEQ multiplex PCR; TCRdb stores in-frame clones only, minus some. Its clone listing holds some 120,000 clones. Sample: PBMCs. These receptors were obtained from a man aged 35 to 55 in good health and CMV-seronegative.

The chain has TRBV7-8 and TRBJ2-1; possibly TRBD1 for D (6 bases). The CDR3 spans 15 residues. The V end lost 5 bases, the J end lost 4 bases, and 15 bases lay between the germline ends. CDR1 and CDR2 (germline): SGHVS, FQNEAQ. CDR3: CASSPRDTVYNEQFF. CDR3 sequence (DNA): TGTGCCAGCAGCCCCAGGGACACCGTATACAATGAGCAGTTCTTC.

This sequence joins TRBV2 and TRBJ2-7; 8 bases line up with TRBD2. CDR3 length: 16 residues. Germline assignment: CDR1 SNHLY and CDR2 FYNNEI. Germline trimming cut 8 bases from V and 5 bases from J; bases unmatched to any gene: 17. The CDR3 spells CASFWREEASGNEQYF. The CDR3, as DNA: TGTGCCAGCTTCTGGCGGGAGGAGGCGTCCGGCAACGAGCAGTACTTC.

The chain joins TRBV18 to TRBJ2-7; tentatively, D is TRBD2 (5 bases). The CDR3 extends over 15 amino acids. V lost 6 bases to trimming and J lost 0 bases, with 15 bases between them. CDR1 KGHSH and CDR2 LQKENI come from the germline V gene. CDR3 sequence: CASSPGSVSSYEQYF. The CDR3 region has the DNA TGTGCCAGCTCCCCGGGGAGCGTCAGCTCCTACGAGCAGTACTTC.

The CDR3 DNA reads TGTGCCAGCATCCGAAGGCAGGGTACTAATGAAAAACTGTTTTTT. Its protein is CASIRRQGTNEKLFF. The chain uses TRBV6-1 and TRBJ1-4; TRBD1 might be the D (5 bases). Germline CDR1 and CDR2: MNHNS and SASEGT. CDR3 length: 15 residues. V gave up 7 bases and J gave up 2 bases, with 14 bases separating them.

This sequence joins TRBV5-4 and TRBJ2-2, with D possibly being TRBD2 (5 bases). Trimming stripped 0 bases from V and 8 bases from J, with 17 bases between. Per germline, CDR1 SGHNT and CDR2 YYREEE (reference sequence). CDR3 length equals 16 residues. The CDR3 region is CASSLGLQKTSGELFF. DNA for the CDR3: TGTGCCAGCAGCTTGGGTTTGCAAAAAACTAGTGGGGAGCTGTTTTTT.

The chain joins TRBV4-3 to TRBJ1-5; D is unresolved. CDR3 size: 16 residues. The ends were cut back, 3 bases at V and 4 bases at J, with 16 bases in the middle. The V gene's germline CDR1 is LGHNA and CDR2 YSLEER. CDR3 in DNA: TGCGCCAGCAGCCATGAGCTTAATTACGGTAATCAGCCCCAGCATTTT. It codes for CASSHELNYGNQPQHF.

CDR3 nucleotide sequence: TGTGCCAGCAGCCAGGGGACTAGCGGGAGAAATGAGCAGTTCTTC. Its translation is CASSQGTSGRNEQFF. The chain couples TRBV9 to TRBJ2-1; 14 bases agree with TRBD2. This CDR3 contains 15 residues. CDR1 is SGDLS and CDR2 is YYNGEE in the germline V gene. V was clipped by 4 bases and J by 7 bases; unmatched bases: 4.